This TCR beta chain appears in the sequencing data of a study of tumor-infiltrating lymphocytes in primary liver carcinoma. Study-wide context: Patients were men and women aged 30 to 69 years.

Regarding the study as a whole: Roughly 7.5-25% of top clones, and no more, occurred in all five tumor regions. Against blood, tumors held a significantly higher top-250-clone fraction (p = 0.039).

Researchers generated TCR beta cDNA from approximately 500 ng of total RNA, relying on a constant-region primer. A slightly modified ARM-PCR protocol with three nested multiplex PCR rounds produced these TCR beta libraries. Both of the initial two PCR rounds ran for about 9 cycles and employed TRBV1-TRBV30 forward primers alongside a C-beta reverse primer. TCRdb reprocessed the multiplex PCR reads via MiXCR and lists one record per CDR3 protein. The repertoire holds fewer than 70,000 distinct CDR3 sequences, over 65% seen once, with roughly three fifths in the top ten. Germline CDR1 and CDR2: MDHEN and SYDVKM. This CDR3 is 13 amino acids long. Unsorted bulk tissue, roughly 20-32 mg of it, served as the source for co-extraction of RNA and DNA. In the case of this clonotype: As yet, its antigen is unknown. This sequence may be a read error, since a much larger clone differs from it by one base.

V usage is TRBV28 and J usage is TRBJ1-2, with a weak D call TRBD1 (5 bases). The specimen sequenced was liver tumor tissue from sampling region 2. Documented subset: tumor region T2, inferior pole. This sequence was found in a man aged 40-49 years with primary liver carcinoma and hepatitis B virus infection. The CDR3 DNA follows: TGTGCCTGCAGTTGGACAAATCTATATGGCTACACCTTC. This sequence encodes CACSWTNLYGYTF.